The next 3 T cell receptor beta chains were all read from a single sample in a study of cytomegalovirus exposure and HLA in healthy donors. Repertoires were generated with immunoSEQ multiplex PCR, while TCRdb's copy carries only in-frame clones and drops some. The data show about 180,000 clones, less than 85% seen once. The material sequenced was PBMCs. All receptors derive from a man younger than 35 in good health and CMV-seropositive.

The gene calls are TRBV2 and TRBJ1-5; D is unclear. Germline CDR1 SNHLY, CDR2 FYNNEI. The CDR3 sequence is 14 residues long. Trimming cost V 9 bases and J 1 base, with 13 bases left between them. Written as DNA, the CDR3 is TGTGCCAGTTGCTCTGACTTGAGCAATCAGCCCCAGCATTTT. Translated: CASCSDLSNQPQHF.

The V gene is TRBV6-6, the J gene TRBJ2-5; D not resolved. Germline V gene sequence: CDR1 MNHNY, CDR2 SVGAGI (reference sequence). The CDR3 has 14 residues. Trimming cost V 8 bases and J 1 base, with 14 bases left between them. CDR3 region: CASLHQDFQETQYF. The CDR3 nucleotides are TGTGCCAGCTTACACCAAGACTTCCAAGAGACCCAGTACTTC.

J is TRBJ2-2 and V is TRBV28; weak D call: TRBD2 (7 bases). The CDR3 length is 14 residues. The V gene lost 7 bases and the J gene lost 3 bases, with 12 bases spanning the gap. Germline assignment: CDR1 MDHEN and CDR2 SYDVKM. CDR3 nucleotide sequence: TGTGCCAGCATAGGGGGGGGGTACACCGGGGAGCTGTTTTTT. Its translation: CASIGGGYTGELFF.